The 31 T cell receptor beta chains listed next were all sequenced from one sample in a study of early T cells in non-severe SARS-CoV-2 infection. A single record per CDR3 protein comes from TCRdb applying MiXCR to the 5' RACE reads. The sample lists 20,000 to 25,000 distinct CDR3 sequences, over 5.5% occurring once. The sequencing here drew on whole blood, taken at baseline. These receptors all stem from an adult who was a healthcare worker with PCR-confirmed SARS-CoV-2 infection or an uninfected control (not recorded which).

This clonotype has just a few counts. This chain links TRBV20-1 with TRBJ2-1, with a possible D match to TRBD2 (6 bases). Germline V gene data show CDR1 as DFQATT and CDR2 as SNEGSKA (reference sequence). V shed 6 bases and J shed 0 bases, with 12 bases lying between them. This CDR3 contains 14 residues. In DNA, the CDR3 is TGCAGTGCCACGGGGGTGAACTCCTACAATGAGCAGTTCTTC. The encoded protein is CSATGVNSYNEQFF.

This chain connects TRBV10-3 to TRBJ1-1, with 8 bases identical to TRBD1. Germline V gene lookup returns CDR1 ENHRY and CDR2 SYGVKD. This CDR3 has 17 residues. J gave up 1 base and V 2 bases, and 9 bases lay outside the gene matches. CDR3 amino acids: CAISEAAQGASNTEAFF. The CDR3 DNA reads as TGTGCCATCAGTGAGGCTGCGCAGGGGGCTTCGAACACTGAAGCTTTCTTT.

This clonotype was recorded at least ten times. The gene calls are TRBV15 and TRBJ1-1; perhaps TRBD1 as D (6 bases). The CDR3 is 13 amino acids. Trimming removed 5 bases from V and 3 bases from J, with 10 bases in between. Germline V gene sequence: CDR1 LNHNV, CDR2 YYDKDF (reference sequence). The CDR3 spells CATSYREDTEAFF. The DNA of the CDR3 is TGTGCCACCAGCTACAGGGAGGACACTGAAGCTTTCTTT.

This clonotype was recorded many times. The rearrangement joins TRBV5-1 to TRBJ2-3; 14 bases align to TRBD2. J gave up 14 bases and V 4 bases, and 12 bases lay outside the gene matches. The CDR3 consists of 15 residues. In germline, CDR1 is SGHRS, CDR2 YFSETQ. CDR3 bases: TGCGCCAGCAGCCCGGGACTAGCGGGGGTGGCGGCGGGGTATTTT. Translated: CASSPGLAGVAAGYF.

In its sample, this clonotype ranks as medium-sized. This rearrangement joins TRBV7-3 to TRBJ2-2, with D hard to call. Germline V gene lookup returns CDR1 SGHTA and CDR2 FQGTGA. This CDR3 comprises 21 residues. Trimming cost V 2 bases and J 0 bases, with 25 bases left between them. The CDR3 sequence: CASSLSGPMYPNIANTGELFF. The DNA for the CDR3 is TGTGCCAGCAGCTTATCCGGACCCATGTACCCAAATATAGCGAACACCGGGGAGCTGTTTTTT.

The chain joins TRBV30 to TRBJ2-2, with D possibly matching TRBD2 (5 bases). The CDR3 totals 15 residues. CDR1 and CDR2 (germline): GTSNPN, SVGIG (reference sequence). The ends were cut back, 3 bases at V and 0 bases at J, with 11 bases in the middle. CDR3 residues: CAWSKRRANTGELFF. The CDR3 DNA sequence: TGTGCCTGGAGCAAAAGGCGGGCGAACACCGGGGAGCTGTTTTTT.

The chain recombines TRBV11-3 with TRBJ2-4; 7 positions match TRBD1. The CDR3 loop spans 15 amino acids. Germline V gene sequence: CDR1 SGHNT, CDR2 YENEEA. V was clipped by 5 bases and J by 4 bases; unmatched bases: 8. CDR3 in DNA: TGTGCCAGCAGCGTGACCGGGACAGAGAAAAACATTCAGTACTTC. As protein: CASSVTGTEKNIQYF.

The chain uses TRBV12-3 or TRBV12-4 and TRBJ2-7, with 9 bases that match TRBD1. Trimming at V came to 6 bases and at J to 1 base, leaving 10 bases not matched to a gene. The CDR3 has 16 amino acids. The CDR3 is CASRRIRDRESYEQYF. Here the CDR3 DNA reads TGTGCCAGCAGGAGAATTAGGGACAGGGAGTCCTACGAGCAGTACTTC.

This clonotype was seen only a few times. V is TRBV5-6 and J is TRBJ2-7; 7 positions match TRBD2. Germline V gene sequence: CDR1 SGHDT, CDR2 YYEEEE. There are 15 residues in the CDR3. V lost 4 bases to trimming and J lost 7 bases; unmatched junction nucleotides: 14. The CDR3 loop is CASSSGLVPLREQYF. The CDR3, as DNA: TGTGCCAGCAGCAGTGGACTAGTCCCGCTTAGGGAGCAGTACTTC.

This clonotype is termed medium-sized. J is TRBJ1-1 and V is TRBV10-1; perhaps TRBD1 as D (6 bases). The CDR3 totals 13 residues. V was trimmed by 6 bases and J by 5 bases, leaving 13 bases between them. CDR1 is WNHNN, CDR2 SYGVQD, per germline (reference sequence). In DNA form, the CDR3 reads TGCGCCAGCAGGGGCCGGGACATGACTGAAGCTTTCTTT. It specifies CASRGRDMTEAFF.

The V call is TRBV27, the J call TRBJ1-2; 7 bases map to TRBD1. CDR1 is MNHEY and CDR2 is SMNVEV in the germline V gene (reference sequence). This CDR3 has 14 amino acids. J was trimmed by 4 bases and V by 5 bases; bases with no gene match: 7. DNA for the CDR3: TGTGCCAGCAGTCAACAGGGGAAGGGCTATGGCTACACCTTC. This encodes CASSQQGKGYGYTF.

This clonotype was found many times. The chain joins TRBV2 to TRBJ1-5; maybe TRBD1 (6 bases). The V end lost 3 bases, the J end lost 5 bases, and 11 bases lay between the germline ends. The CDR3 has 14 amino acids. The V gene's germline CDR1 is SNHLY and CDR2 FYNNEI. The CDR3 loop reads CASSETGRDQPQHF. The CDR3 DNA reads as TGTGCCAGCAGTGAGACAGGCAGGGATCAGCCCCAGCATTTT.

This clonotype was counted only a few times. The chain has TRBV10-2 and TRBJ1-6, with unresolved D. The V and J ends lost 5 bases and 7 bases respectively, with 6 bases between them. In germline, CDR1 is WSHSY, CDR2 SAAADI. The CDR3 contains 12 residues. The CDR3 sequence: CASSPTNSPLHF. CDR3 DNA sequence: TGCGCCAGCAGTCCTACAAATTCACCCCTCCACTTT.

V is TRBV12-5 and J is TRBJ2-1; 7 positions match TRBD2. There are 16 residues in the CDR3. Germline trimming cut 0 bases from V and 3 bases from J; bases unmatched to any gene: 5. Germline CDR1 LGHNT, CDR2 FRNRAP. CDR3 sequence (DNA): TGTGCTAGTGGTTTGGTGCTGACTAGCTACTACAATGAGCAGTTCTTC. Translating it yields CASGLVLTSYYNEQFF.

This clonotype appeared many times. The rearrangement joins TRBV18 to TRBJ2-7; 7 bases are a match to TRBD1. Germline CDR1 is KGHSH and CDR2 is LQKENI. The CDR3 is made up of 14 amino acids. The V gene end was trimmed by 5 bases and the J gene end by 0 bases; junction bases not matched to a gene: 4. The DNA for the CDR3 is TGTGCCAGCTCAGAGGGACAGAGCTCCTACGAGCAGTACTTC. Protein sequence: CASSEGQSSYEQYF.

In this sample, this clonotype turned up many times. The V and J genes are TRBV18 and TRBJ1-4, with 9 nucleotides matching TRBD1. The V gene end was trimmed by 5 bases and the J gene end by 7 bases; junction bases not matched to a gene: 2. CDR1 and CDR2 from the germline V gene are KGHSH and LQKENI. The CDR3 is made up of 13 amino acids. The CDR3 here is CASSSTGGEKLFF. Here the CDR3 DNA reads TGTGCCAGCTCATCGACAGGGGGTGAAAAACTGTTTTTT.

In this sample, this clonotype turned up a few times. In nucleotides, the CDR3 is TGTGCCACCAGTGATCCCTATCAAACAGGGGGAGAGGGCTACACCTTC. Protein: CATSDPYQTGGEGYTF. The J gene is TRBJ1-2, the V gene TRBV24-1; TRBD1 agrees at 8 bases. The germline gives CDR1 KGHDR, CDR2 SFDVKD. The CDR3 loop spans 16 amino acids. V trimming: 3 bases; J trimming: 8 bases; junction bases outside the gene matches: 13.

The chain links TRBV7-3 to TRBJ1-1; D is uncertain. This CDR3 has 13 amino acids. V was trimmed by 5 bases and J by 7 bases, leaving 14 bases between them. Germline values: CDR1 SGHTA, CDR2 FQGTGA. This chain's CDR3 is CASSRSGADEAFF. The CDR3 nucleotides read TGTGCCAGCAGCCGGTCGGGAGCAGATGAAGCTTTCTTT.

This clonotype was observed at least ten times. The rearrangement joins TRBV14 to TRBJ2-3, with 10 bases fitting TRBD2. Germline CDR1 and CDR2: SGHDN and FVKESK. The CDR3 spans 15 residues. V lost 5 bases and J lost 7; bases outside the gene matches: 9. CDR3 nucleotides: TGTGCCAGCAGCATCAGCGGGGGGGCTGGAAATACGCAGTATTTT. It codes for CASSISGGAGNTQYF. Complete variable domain (other parts from reference TRBV14 and TRBJ2-3): EAGVTQFPSHSVIEKGQTVTLRCDPISGHDNLYWYRRVMGKEIKFLLHFVKESKQDESGMPNNRFLAERTGGTYSTLKVQPAELEDSGVYFCASSISGGAGNTQYFGPGTRLTVL.

This clonotype was observed at least ten times. The gene calls are TRBV6-6 and TRBJ1-4; TRBD1 agrees at 8 bases. The CDR3 loop spans 17 amino acids. CDR1 MNHNY and CDR2 SVGAGI come from the germline V gene (reference sequence). The ends lost 7 bases at V and 0 bases at J; junction bases unmatched: 10. The CDR3 spells CASTFTGGMATNEKLFF. CDR3 DNA: TGTGCCAGCACCTTTACAGGGGGGATGGCAACTAATGAAAAACTGTTTTTT.

The rearrangement joins TRBV6-2 or TRBV6-3 to TRBJ2-7; maybe TRBD1 (6 bases). Germline assignment: CDR1 MNHEY and CDR2 SVGEGT. V was shortened by 2 bases and J by 2 bases, with 7 bases between the two germline ends. The CDR3 runs to 13 residues. The CDR3 loop is CASSYRDTYEQYF. The DNA of the CDR3 is TGTGCCAGCAGTTACCGGGACACCTACGAGCAGTACTTC.

This clonotype rates as medium-sized (0.01 to 0.1%). This chain joins TRBV2 and TRBJ2-7; a possible D gene is TRBD2 (5 bases). V was clipped by 7 bases and J by 3 bases, with 10 bases between them. Germline CDR1 and CDR2: SNHLY and FYNNEI. The CDR3 covers 12 residues. CDR3 in amino acids: CASIKEGYEQYF. Written as DNA, the CDR3 is TGTGCCAGCATTAAAGAGGGCTACGAGCAGTACTTC.

Relative to its sample, this clonotype is medium-sized (0.01 to 0.1%). This rearrangement joins TRBV7-3 to TRBJ1-1; 8 bases line up with TRBD1. The CDR3 covers 15 residues. From germline, CDR1 is SGHTA and CDR2 FQGTGA. J was trimmed by 1 base and V by 2 bases; bases with no gene match: 3. CDR3 loop: CASSLGDRRNTEAFF. Written as DNA, the CDR3 is TGTGCCAGCAGCTTAGGGGACAGGAGGAACACTGAAGCTTTCTTT. Variable domain in full (rest from reference TRBV7-3 and TRBJ1-1): GAGVSQTPSNKVTEKGKYVELRCDPISGHTALYWYRQSLGQGPEFLIYFQGTGAADDSGLPNDRFFAVRPEGSVSTLKIQRTERGDSAVYLCASSLGDRRNTEAFFGQGTRLTVV.

This clonotype is classed as medium-sized (0.01 to 0.1%). The rearrangement joins TRBV29-1 to TRBJ1-1; D unclear. CDR1 SQVTM and CDR2 ANQGSEA come from the germline V gene. V was trimmed by 4 bases and J by 8 bases, leaving 14 bases between them. This CDR3 region has 12 residues. The CDR3 DNA follows: TGCAGCGTTGGAGGAGTGATCGCGGAAGCTTTCTTT. It is translated as CSVGGVIAEAFF.

The chain links TRBV5-1 to TRBJ2-5; TRBD1 matches at 11 bases. The CDR3 length is 15 residues. Germline CDR1 and CDR2: SGHRS and YFSETQ. V lost 4 bases and J lost 5; bases outside the gene matches: 7. In DNA, the CDR3 is TGCGCCAGCAGCACCGGACAGGGGGCTGTGGAGACCCAGTACTTC. It encodes CASSTGQGAVETQYF. Looking up the rest from reference TRBV5-1 and TRBJ2-5 gives the full variable domain: KAGVTQTPRYLIKTRGQQVTLSCSPISGHRSVSWYQQTPGQGLQFLFEYFSETQRNKGNFPGRFSGRQFSNSRSEMNVSTLELGDSALYLCASSTGQGAVETQYFGPGTRLLVL.

Relative to its sample, this clonotype is medium-sized. V is TRBV12-3 or TRBV12-4 and J is TRBJ1-4, with D unresolved. The V gene lost 3 bases and the J gene lost 8 bases, with 4 bases spanning the gap. The CDR3 length is 11 residues. CDR3 sequence (DNA): TGTGCCAGCAGTTTTAAGGAAAAACTGTTTTTT. Protein product: CASSFKEKLFF.

The rearrangement joins TRBV6-5 to TRBJ2-5; D may be TRBD1 (5 bases). The CDR3 has 13 residues. Per germline, CDR1 MNHEY and CDR2 SVGAGI. Between the trimmed V and J ends, which lost 6 bases and 2 bases, there was a span of 10 bases. CDR3 nucleotide sequence: TGTGCCAGCAGATACCAGGGTCAAGAGACCCAGTACTTC. Amino acids: CASRYQGQETQYF.

In this sample, this clonotype turned up many times. The chain uses TRBV7-8 and TRBJ2-2, with D uncertain. This CDR3 is built from 16 residues. Germline assignment: CDR1 SGHVS and CDR2 FQNEAQ. V gave up 1 base and J gave up 0 bases, with 9 bases separating them. The CDR3 sequence: CASSLVGSPNTGELFF. The DNA of the CDR3 is TGTGCCAGCAGCTTAGTCGGGTCTCCGAACACCGGGGAGCTGTTTTTT.

This sequence joins TRBV5-1 and TRBJ2-7; possibly TRBD1 for D (6 bases). Per germline, CDR1 SGHRS and CDR2 YFSETQ. This CDR3 is built from 13 residues. V lost 4 bases, J lost 7 bases, and 15 bases lay in between. CDR3 residues: CASSAAGTFEQYF. In DNA, the CDR3 is TGCGCCAGCAGCGCAGCCGGGACATTTGAGCAGTACTTC.

This clonotype was counted at least ten times. The CDR3 region is CASSSGRGAGETQYF. CDR3 DNA: TGTGCCAGCAGTTCCGGAAGGGGAGCTGGAGAGACCCAGTACTTC. V and J are TRBV6-2 or TRBV6-3 and TRBJ2-5; D may match TRBD1 or TRBD2 (5 bases each). This CDR3 spans 15 amino acids. The V and J ends lost 4 bases and 4 bases respectively, with 16 bases between them. In germline, CDR1 is MNHEY, CDR2 SVGEGT.

This clonotype appeared a few times. CDR3 residues: CASEELSTDTQYF. In DNA, the CDR3 is TGTGCCAGCGAGGAGTTGAGCACAGATACGCAGTATTTT. The chain joins TRBV12-3 or TRBV12-4 to TRBJ2-3; D is unclear. V lost 8 bases, J lost 0 bases, and 9 bases lay in between. There are 13 residues in the CDR3.